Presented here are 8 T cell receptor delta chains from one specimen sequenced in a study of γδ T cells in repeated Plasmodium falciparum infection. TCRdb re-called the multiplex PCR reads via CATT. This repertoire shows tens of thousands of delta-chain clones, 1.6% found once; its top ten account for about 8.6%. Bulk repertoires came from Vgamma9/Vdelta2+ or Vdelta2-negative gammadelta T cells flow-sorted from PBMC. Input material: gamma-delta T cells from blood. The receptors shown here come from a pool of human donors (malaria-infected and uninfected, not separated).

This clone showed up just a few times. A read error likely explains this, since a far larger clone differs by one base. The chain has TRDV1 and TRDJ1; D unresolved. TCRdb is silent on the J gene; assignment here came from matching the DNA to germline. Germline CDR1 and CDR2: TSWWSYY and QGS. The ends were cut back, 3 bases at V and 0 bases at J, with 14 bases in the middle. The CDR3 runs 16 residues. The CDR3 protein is CALGEQDPPYTDKLIF. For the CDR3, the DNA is TGTGCTCTTGGGGAGCAAGACCCCCCGTACACCGATAAACTCATCTTT.

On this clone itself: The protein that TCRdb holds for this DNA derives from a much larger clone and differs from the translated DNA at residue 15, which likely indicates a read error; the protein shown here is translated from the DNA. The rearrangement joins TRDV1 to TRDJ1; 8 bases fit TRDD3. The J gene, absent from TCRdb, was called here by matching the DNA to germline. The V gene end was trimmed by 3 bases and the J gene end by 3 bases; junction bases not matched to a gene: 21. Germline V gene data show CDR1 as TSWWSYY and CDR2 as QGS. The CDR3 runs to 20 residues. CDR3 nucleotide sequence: TGTGCTCTTGGGGAGTTACTCTGGGGGACGAGTTTAAAGTACGCCGATAAACTCATCTTT. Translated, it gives CALGELLWGTSLKYADKLIF.

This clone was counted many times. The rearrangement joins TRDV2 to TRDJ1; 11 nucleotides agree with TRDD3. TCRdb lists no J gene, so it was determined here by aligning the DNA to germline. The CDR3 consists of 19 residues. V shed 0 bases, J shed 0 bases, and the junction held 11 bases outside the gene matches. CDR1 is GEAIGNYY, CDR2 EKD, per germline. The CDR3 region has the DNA TGTGCCTGTGACACCGTGGGTTTGGGGGATACGAAGTACACCGATAAACTCATCTTT. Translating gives CACDTVGLGDTKYTDKLIF.

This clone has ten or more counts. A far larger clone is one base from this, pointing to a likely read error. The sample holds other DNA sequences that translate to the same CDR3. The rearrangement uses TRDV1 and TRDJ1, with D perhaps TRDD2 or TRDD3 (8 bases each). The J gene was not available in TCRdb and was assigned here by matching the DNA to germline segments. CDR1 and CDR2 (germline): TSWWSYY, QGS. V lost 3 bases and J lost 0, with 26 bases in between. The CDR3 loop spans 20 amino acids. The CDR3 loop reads CALGERALPTVLGDTDKLIF. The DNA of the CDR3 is TGTGCTCTTGGGGAGAGGGCGCTTCCTACGGTACTGGGGGACACCGATAAACTCATCTTT.

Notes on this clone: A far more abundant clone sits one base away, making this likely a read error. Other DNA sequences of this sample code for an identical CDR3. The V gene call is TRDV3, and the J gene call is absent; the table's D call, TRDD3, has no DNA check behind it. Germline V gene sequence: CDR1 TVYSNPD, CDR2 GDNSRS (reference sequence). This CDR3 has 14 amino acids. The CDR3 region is CAFGEPGYTDKLIF. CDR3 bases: TGTGCCTTTGGAGAGCCCGGATACACCGATAAGCTCATCTTT.

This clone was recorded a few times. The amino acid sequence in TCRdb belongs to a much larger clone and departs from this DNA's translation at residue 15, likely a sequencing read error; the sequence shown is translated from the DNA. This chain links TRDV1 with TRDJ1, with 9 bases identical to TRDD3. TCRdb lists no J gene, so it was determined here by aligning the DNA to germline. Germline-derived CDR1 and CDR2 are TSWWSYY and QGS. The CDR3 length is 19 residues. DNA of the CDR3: TGTGCTCTTGGGGAAAAGGCGATACTGGGGGAGATATACACCGGTAAACTCATCTTT. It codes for CALGEKAILGEIYTGKLIF.

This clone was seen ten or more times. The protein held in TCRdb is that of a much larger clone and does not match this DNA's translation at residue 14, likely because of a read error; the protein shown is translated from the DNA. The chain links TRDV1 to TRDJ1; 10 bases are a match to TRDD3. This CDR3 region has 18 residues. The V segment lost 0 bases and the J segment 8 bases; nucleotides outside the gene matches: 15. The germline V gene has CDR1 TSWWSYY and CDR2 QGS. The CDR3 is CALGELRGIRSFPNKLIF. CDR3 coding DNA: TGTGCTCTTGGGGAACTGAGGGGGATACGCTCCTTCCCGAACAAACTCATCTTT.

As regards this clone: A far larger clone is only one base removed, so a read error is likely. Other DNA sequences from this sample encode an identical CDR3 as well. CDR3 nucleotides: TGTGCCCTTGGATTTACTGGGGGATACCCCCCGACAGCACAACTCTTCTTT. Translating gives CALGFTGGYPPTAQLFF. This chain joins TRDV1 and TRDJ2; 12 positions agree with TRDD3. TCRdb lists no J gene, so it was determined here by aligning the DNA to germline. Germline V gives CDR1 TSWWSYY, CDR2 QGS. The CDR3 is made up of 17 amino acids.